The 5 T cell receptor beta chains presented below share a single source sample, sequenced in a study of identifying expanded T cells in peripheral blood. Some clones are missing from TCRdb's copy, which holds only in-frame ones; the method was immunoSEQ multiplex PCR. Here the sample spans about 120,000 clones, approximately 84% being singletons. The sequencing input was blood. Every receptor here comes from a person aged 18-70 years in good health.

V gene TRBV7-9 combines with J gene TRBJ1-4; no firm D call. Trimming stripped 3 bases from V and 0 bases from J, with 20 bases between. The length of the CDR3 is 19 residues. Per the germline V gene, CDR1 is SEHNR and CDR2 is FQNEAQ (reference sequence). CDR3: CASSFGRLRSGPTNEKLFF. CDR3 coding DNA: TGTGCCAGCAGCTTCGGCAGGTTGAGATCCGGACCAACTAATGAAAAACTGTTTTTT.

V and J are TRBV19 and TRBJ1-1; TRBD1 might be the D (5 bases). V was trimmed by 6 bases and J by 1 base, leaving 15 bases between them. Germline loops: CDR1 LNHDA, CDR2 SQIVND (reference sequence). The CDR3 is 15 residues long. The CDR3 loop reads CASRIPGTENTEAFF. The CDR3 DNA is TGTGCCAGTAGGATCCCCGGGACTGAGAACACTGAAGCTTTCTTT. Supplemented by reference TRBV19 and TRBJ1-1, the full variable domain reads DGGITQSPKYLFRKEGQNVTLSCEQNLNHDAMYWYRQDPGQGLRLIYYSQIVNDFQKGDIAEGYSVSREKKESFPLTVTSAQKNPTAFYLCASRIPGTENTEAFFGQGTRLTVV.

V is TRBV9 and J is TRBJ2-7, with D uncertain. Germline V gene lookup returns CDR1 SGDLS and CDR2 YYNGEE. This CDR3 is 15 amino acids long. V was clipped by 0 bases and J by 5 bases, with 15 bases between them. CDR3 sequence (DNA): TGTGCCAGCAGCGTAGATGTCCTCCCCAGTGACGAGCAGTACTTC. Protein product: CASSVDVLPSDEQYF.

The chain links TRBV18 to TRBJ2-3; D gene unclear. V was clipped by 0 bases and J by 1 base, with 5 bases between them. CDR1 and CDR2 (germline): KGHSH, LQKENI. The CDR3 is made up of 14 amino acids. CDR3 residues: CASSPPRGTDTQYF. The CDR3 region has the DNA TGTGCCAGCTCACCACCAAGGGGCACAGATACGCAGTATTTT.

V gene TRBV5-1 combines with J gene TRBJ1-1, with D possibly being TRBD1 (5 bases). The CDR3 spans 15 residues. V lost 0 bases, J lost 4 bases, and 13 bases lay in between. Germline CDR1 reads SGHRS; CDR2 reads YFSETQ. CDR3 amino acids: CASSLGIVQGTEAFF. The CDR3 DNA sequence: TGCGCCAGCAGCTTGGGGATCGTTCAGGGCACTGAAGCTTTCTTT.